The 5 T cell receptor beta chains reported below all come from one sample, sequenced in a study of T cells in Graves' hyperthyroidism and ophthalmopathy. RNA transcripts were the template for amplifying TCR beta CDR3 regions. First-round RT-PCR of the TCR CDR3 relied on the HTBI primer set. TCRdb re-analysed the multiplex PCR reads in MiXCR, keeping a single row per CDR3 protein. The sample consists of over 500,000 distinct CDR3 sequences, over 45% of them appearing once. The sequenced sample consisted of peripheral blood or thyroid tissue (not recorded which). These receptors were obtained from an adult woman with Graves' disease, either hyperthyroidism or ophthalmopathy (not recorded which).

This chain uses TRBV10-3 with TRBJ2-2, with D hard to call. The CDR3 contains 14 residues. Trimming took 2 bases from V and 4 from J, leaving 8 bases between them. Germline loops: CDR1 ENHRY, CDR2 SYGVKD. CDR3 bases: TGTGCCATCAGTGAGCCTCGGTCCACCGGGGAGCTGTTTTTT. Protein sequence: CAISEPRSTGELFF.

Ten or more counts support this clonotype. The V gene is TRBV7-8, the J gene TRBJ1-6; D gene unclear. Germline assignment: CDR1 SGHVS and CDR2 FQNEAQ. The CDR3 has 14 residues. V was cut by 3 bases and J by 7 bases, with 10 bases left in between. CDR3 amino acids: CASSLVFGNSPLHF. CDR3 DNA: TGTGCCAGCAGCTTGGTGTTCGGGAATTCACCCCTCCACTTT.

The CDR3 here is CAISESPDRGQETQYF. In DNA, the CDR3 is TGTGCCATCAGTGAGAGCCCGGACAGGGGCCAAGAGACCCAGTACTTC. The rearrangement uses TRBV10-3 and TRBJ2-5, with 9 bases aligning to TRBD1. The CDR3 runs 16 residues. CDR1 is ENHRY and CDR2 is SYGVKD in the germline V gene. The J segment lost 1 base and the V segment lost 2 bases, leaving 5 bases of the junction unmatched.

V and J are TRBV12-3 or TRBV12-4 and TRBJ1-5, with a weak D call TRBD1 (6 bases). V lost 6 bases and J lost 0, with 9 bases in between. This CDR3 comprises 14 residues. CDR3 sequence: CASRRQDSNQPQHF. CDR3 coding DNA: TGTGCCAGCAGAAGACAGGATAGCAATCAGCCCCAGCATTTT.

The chain combines TRBV6-2 or TRBV6-3 with TRBJ1-3; D is uncertain. The length of the CDR3 is 13 residues. V was clipped by 7 bases and J by 2 bases, with 9 bases between them. Looked up from germline, CDR1 is MNHEY and CDR2 is SVGEGT. The CDR3 DNA reads TGTGCCAGCAAGGGATCGCCTGGAAACACCATATATTTT. Protein: CASKGSPGNTIYF.